Given below is one TCR beta chain in context. This clone was seen at least ten times. Its antigen is still unknown. It has no much larger one-base neighbor in the sample; base qualities were not kept. The entry originates in a study of cytomegalovirus exposure and HLA in healthy donors (dated by TCRdb to 2017 to 2019). Regarding the complete study: In an earlier analysis of 587 of the donors, 276 Gb of sequence data and some 100 million unique TCR beta sequences from 150 million to 200 million T cells were reported. Every repertoire in the discovery cohort had been generated on one and the same sequencing platform. To predict cytomegalovirus infection status, the study combined high-throughput TCR immunosequencing, statistical association of individual TCRs with disease status, and machine learning. In a later genetic analysis, genome-wide SNP genotypes for about 55% of the roughly 700 donors were used, and that subset was treated as a discovery cohort. Among roughly 400 genotyped donors of the cohort, an average of approximately 240,000 unique TCR beta nucleotide sequences were sequenced per donor, about a sixth of them non-productive. Rather than drawing on any new phenotypic data, the later analysis identified candidate immune exposures from TCR beta sequences and the way those sequences occurred across donors. The number of donors typed differed by locus, with roughly 629-640 for A, B, C, DRB1 and DQB1, roughly 520 for DQA1, 600 to 610 for DPA1, and some 440 for DPB1. The study profiled the T cell repertoires of 550 to 700 subjects by immunosequencing and related them to cytomegalovirus serostatus. A later analysis re-analyzed previously published TCR beta repertoires from 600 to 850 donors and added high-resolution HLA genotyping to study TCR occurrence patterns. A handful of DR-DQ haplotypes were treated as single units for association and clustering because of strong linkage in the cohort. The genetic ancestry cluster associated with self-reported Caucasian donors included roughly four fifths of the roughly 360 genotyped donors. Donor age, sex, ethnicity and CMV serostatus were collected together with the repertoire data. Class I and class II HLA loci were covered by the typing at four-digit resolution. A separate validation cohort of roughly 120 different subjects was used in addition to the roughly 700-subject first cohort. The aim of the study was to test whether cataloging public T cell receptors could identify signatures of past pathogen exposure. An earlier analysis of about 600 of the donors used high-throughput TCR beta sequencing to judge whether each TCR beta V gene segment behaved as functional or pseudogenic. About 280 gigabases of sequencing data and approximately 85 million unique TCR sequences were included in an early release covering several hundred HLA-typed donors.

Overall study results and their limits: Linkage disequilibrium might explain the correlated functional status among segregating V segments, but an unknown experimental factor could not be ruled out. Roughly uniform sequencing depth across donors was assumed in presence/absence analyses, although this assumption may not hold. In the study, about 150 TCR beta chains were listed as associated with cytomegalovirus. Assigning TCR associations to individual alleles was difficult when HLA alleles, especially DR and DQ, strongly co-occurred. A later genetic analysis associated a missense DCLRE1C variant with V-gene and J-gene trimming of TCR beta chains, and an independent cohort replicated the association. The sequencing pipeline was judged likely to have produced a cluster of highly shared sequence variants as a technical artifact. It was suggested by the authors that the approach could potentially be generalized to other disease states and immunological phenotypes. At a false discovery rate of 0.05, a later analysis linked about 16,000 TCR beta sequences to specific HLA alleles. Because the 87-base-pair reads could not distinguish some IMGT-functional V segments, including TRBV6-2 and TRBV6-3, those segments were excluded. A further reported finding was that TCR beta sequences accurately predicted the HLA-A and HLA-B alleles for most subjects in the first cohort. In a later analysis, HLA-associated TCR beta chains were found to be more clonally expanded and to have lower generation probabilities than equally common non-associated chains. In this cohort, only TCR beta chains were sequenced, and detectable features were limited by the absence of alpha or paired-chain data. Immune exposure information for the cohort was limited to CMV serostatus. Because HLA typing was unavailable for some donors at each locus, only the typed subset was used in association tests. Most CMV-associated TCR beta chains appeared to be HLA-restricted in a later analysis, and the HLA associations seemed to be driven largely by CMV exposure. The earlier analysis of almost 600 of the donors excluded 15 to 20 rarely observed V segments, including chromosome 9 orphons, because counts were too low. In a later analysis, the rate of TCR association differed among HLA loci, with DRB1 alleles having the most associated TCRs and HLA-C alleles having the fewest. In an earlier analysis of 587 of the donors, most TCR beta V segments appeared in productive rearrangements about 87% or about 30% of the time, broadly matching IMGT annotations. While some public TCRs were present in many individuals, most TCR sequences turned up only very rarely across donors. Compared with the 666-donor mean, donors in an Asian-associated ancestry cluster had fewer N-insertions in productive TCRs, according to a later genetic analysis. In both the original and validation cohorts, the classifier was reported to diagnose cytomegalovirus status with high specificity and sensitivity. In vitro tests confirmed that a few of the cytomegalovirus-associated TCR beta chains recognize cytomegalovirus antigens. A later analysis reported that several top co-occurrence clusters appeared linked to parvovirus B19, influenza, CMV and Epstein-Barr virus.

The CDR3 numbers 14 residues from cysteine through phenylalanine. Only CDR3 DNA is held: 42 bases, read in frame from base 1. V and J lose 2 bases and 7 bases, and a span of 15 bases separates them. Reading the germline V gene gives CDR1 MGHDK and CDR2 SYGVNS. The library was produced with the immunoSEQ multiplex PCR assay. For the multiplex PCR, a mixture combining 60 forward primers for TCR Vbeta segments and 13 reverse primers for TCR Jbeta segments was used. The CDR3 region of rearranged TCR beta genes was amplified from genomic DNA with a multiplex PCR assay. The amplified TCR beta libraries were sequenced on the Illumina HiSeq System as 87-base-pair reads. The study's own analysis went as follows. A later analysis counted around 72 million unique TCR beta chains across the 670 or so repertoires, and 10 million to 12 million of these chains were shared by at least two donors. A nearest-neighbor algorithm error-corrected the raw reads and collapsed the reads into unique sequences, merging closely related sequences to remove PCR and sequencing errors. To assign V, D and J gene segments, CDR3 sequences were aligned to IMGT reference sequences. For a sequence to be retained, a match of at least six nucleotides was required to both a V gene segment and a J gene segment. Rearrangements were classified as productive when the CDR3 lacked stop codons and remained in frame with V and J, and all other rearrangements were classified as non-productive. Following IMGT convention, CDR3 was defined as the stretch from the second conserved V-encoded cysteine to the conserved J-encoded phenylalanine. In an earlier analysis of more than 550 of the donors, sequences lacking an unambiguous match to a single V gene segment were excluded. An earlier analysis of 500 to 700 of the donors classified V segments as functional when productive rearrangements were above 56.7% and as segregating when the standard deviation between donors was above 5%. A statistical classification framework was built for diagnosing cytomegalovirus status from the catalog of TCR beta chain sequences. A later analysis assigned V and J genes by comparing TCR nucleotide sequences with IMGT/GENE-DB human TR gene sequences. In a later analysis, CDR3 sequences and most-parsimonious VDJ recombination scenarios were assigned using the TCRdist pipeline. A later analysis defined each TCR beta chain by its CDR3 amino acid sequence plus V-gene family, and excluded reads lacking a unique V-gene family. A later analysis removed several hundred highly shared, low-generation-probability nucleotide sequences to deal with suspected cross-contamination and a sequencing artifact. In a later analysis, a clonal expansion index was calculated for each public chain from normalized within-repertoire ranks of inferred template counts. A later analysis computed generation probabilities with a VDJ recombination model fitted to out-of-frame rearrangements, and checked the results against IGoR. A later analysis scored TCR-TCR, TCR-HLA and TCR-CMV co-occurrence with hypergeometric tests, applying a repertoire-size bias correction to TCR pairs. In a later analysis, false discovery rates were estimated by permuting HLA or CMV assignments 20 times. In a later analysis, co-occurring TCRs were grouped using DBSCAN, and TCRdist sequence similarity was added for clustering within HLA-allele-positive subsets. For co-occurrence clustering, repertoires with fewer than 30,000 or more than 120,000 public chains were excluded, along with about five repertoires with anomalous nucleotide sharing. Held by TCRdb, this immuneACCESS table contains in-frame sequences only and omits some clones. Under half of the omission traces to an unresolved V gene where checked; the cause of the rest is unknown. V, J and clone size derive from that table, while D and trimming were established from the DNA sequence. This sample has some 150,000 clones in its table, and about four fifths of those were observed once. The ten largest make up about 3.8% of the sample.

The cohort comprised 550 to 700 healthy bone marrow donors. At the time of sampling, all cohort members were nominally healthy, though unrecorded immune exposures were likely present. The donor tested CMV seropositive and was one of the 289 seropositive cohort members. Each donor provided a peripheral blood sample, and peripheral blood mononuclear cells were used for TCR beta sequencing. The Qiagen DNeasy Blood Extraction Kit was used to extract genomic DNA from the blood cell samples. Sequencing input: PBMCs. The clonotype originates from a man aged 35-49 years in good health and CMV-seropositive. The chain couples TRBV25-1 to TRBJ2-7, with no confidently assigned D gene. The bases are TGTGCCAGCAGTGAACACTATGGCACGCGAGAGCAGTACTTC. It encodes CASSEHYGTREQYF.